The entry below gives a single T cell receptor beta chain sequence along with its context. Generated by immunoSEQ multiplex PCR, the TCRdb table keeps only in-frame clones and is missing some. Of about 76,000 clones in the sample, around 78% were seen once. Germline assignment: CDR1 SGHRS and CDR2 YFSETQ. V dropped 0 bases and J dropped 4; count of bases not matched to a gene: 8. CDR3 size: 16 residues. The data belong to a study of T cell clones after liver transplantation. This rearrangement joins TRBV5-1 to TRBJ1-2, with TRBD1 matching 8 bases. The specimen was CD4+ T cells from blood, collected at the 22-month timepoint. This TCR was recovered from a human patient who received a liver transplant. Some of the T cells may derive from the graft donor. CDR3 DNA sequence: TGCGCCAGCAGCTTGGAGGGAACAGGGGGTGCCTATGGCTACACCTTC. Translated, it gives CASSLEGTGGAYGYTF.